A selection of T cell receptor beta chains follows, all from one sample in a study of blood T cell repertoires in COVID-19. Sequencing was performed with immunoSEQ multiplex PCR; in TCRdb, only in-frame clones are kept and a portion is missing. The sample holds around 290,000 clones, around 90% seen once. Material for sequencing was PBMCs or T cells enriched from blood (not recorded which). The receptor set was obtained from a woman aged 55-69 years in a cohort exposed to, infected with or recovered from COVID-19 (not recorded which). The CDR3 runs from the conserved cysteine through the conserved F or W. D genes are given only for firm matches. A clone size is listed for some rows: how often the clone was seen (once, few, many), or a class if it is expanded.

clone_size,v_call,j_call,d_call,cdr3_nt,cdr3_aa
-,TRBV6-5,TRBJ2-5,TRBD2,TGTGCCAGCAGCGGCGGGAGGCGGGAGACCCAGTACTTC,CASSGGRRETQYF
-,TRBV28,TRBJ1-2,-,TGTGCCAGCAGTCCCACGCTACTACAGGGTGTCCATGGCTACACCTTC,CASSPTLLQGVHGYTF
-,TRBV10-2,TRBJ1-5,-,TGCGCCAGCGGGGGACTTAAGGGCAATCAGCCCCAGCATTTT,CASGGLKGNQPQHF
-,TRBV11-1,TRBJ2-7,TRBD1,TGTGCCAGCAGACTGGGACAGGGCAATCTCCACGAGCAGTACTTC,CASRLGQGNLHEQYF
few,TRBV7-9,TRBJ2-7,-,TGTGCCAGCAGCATTAGACAGAGCTCCTACGAGCAGTACTTC,CASSIRQSSYEQYF
-,TRBV5-6,TRBJ2-7,TRBD2,TGTGCCAGCAGCTTGGTAACTAGCGGGGGAGCCTACGAGCAGTACTTC,CASSLVTSGGAYEQYF
-,TRBV28,TRBJ1-2,TRBD1,TGTGCCAGCAGTTCCCACGATCGGACAGGGGGAGGCTACACCTTC,CASSSHDRTGGGYTF
-,TRBV10-1,TRBJ1-2,-,TGCGCCAGCAGTGCCGGACTTTCGGGGGGCTACACCTTC,CASSAGLSGGYTF
few,TRBV24-1,TRBJ1-5,-,TGTGCCACCAGTGAAAACAGCCAGCCCCAGCATTTT,CATSENSQPQHF
-,TRBV7-3,TRBJ2-1,-,TGTGCCAGCAGCCCCCGGGAGTCCCACAATGAGCAGTTCTTC,CASSPRESHNEQFF